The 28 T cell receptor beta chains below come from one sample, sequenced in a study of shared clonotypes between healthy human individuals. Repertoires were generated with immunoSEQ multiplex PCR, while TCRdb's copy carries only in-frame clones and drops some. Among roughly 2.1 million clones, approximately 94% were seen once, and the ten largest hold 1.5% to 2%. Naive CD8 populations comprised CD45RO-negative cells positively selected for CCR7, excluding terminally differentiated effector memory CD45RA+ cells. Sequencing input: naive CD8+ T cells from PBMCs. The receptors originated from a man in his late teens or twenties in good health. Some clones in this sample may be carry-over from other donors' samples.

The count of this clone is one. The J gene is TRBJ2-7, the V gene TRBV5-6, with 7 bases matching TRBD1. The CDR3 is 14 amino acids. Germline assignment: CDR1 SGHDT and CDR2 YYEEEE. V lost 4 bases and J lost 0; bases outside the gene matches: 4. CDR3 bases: TGTGCCAGCAGCCCCGGGACAGACTCCTACGAGCAGTACTTC. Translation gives CASSPGTDSYEQYF.

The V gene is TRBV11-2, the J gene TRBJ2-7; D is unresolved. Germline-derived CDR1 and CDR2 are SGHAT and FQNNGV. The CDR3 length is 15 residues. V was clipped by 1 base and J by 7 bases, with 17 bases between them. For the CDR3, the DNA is TGTGCCAGCAGCTTAGTCGCCACCCACCTTAGGGAGCAGTACTTC. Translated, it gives CASSLVATHLREQYF.

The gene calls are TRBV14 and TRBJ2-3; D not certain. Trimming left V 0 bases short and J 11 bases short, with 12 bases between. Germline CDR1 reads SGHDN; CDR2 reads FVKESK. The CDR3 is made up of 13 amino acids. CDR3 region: CASSQDRGSRQYF. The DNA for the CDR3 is TGTGCCAGCAGCCAAGACCGAGGTAGCCGGCAGTATTTT.

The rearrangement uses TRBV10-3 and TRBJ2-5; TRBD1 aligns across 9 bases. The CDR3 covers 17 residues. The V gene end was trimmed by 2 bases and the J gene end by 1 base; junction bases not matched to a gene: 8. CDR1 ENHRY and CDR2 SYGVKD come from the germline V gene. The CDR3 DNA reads TGTGCCATCAGTGAGCCGGGACAGGGATTTCGCCAAGAGACCCAGTACTTC. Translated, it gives CAISEPGQGFRQETQYF.

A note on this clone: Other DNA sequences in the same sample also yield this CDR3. The CDR3 DNA is TGTGCCAGCATAAGCACAGATACGCAGTATTTT. This translates into CASISTDTQYF. The chain links TRBV27 to TRBJ2-3; D ambiguous. Trimming cost V 7 bases and J 0 bases, with 2 bases left between them. Germline V gives CDR1 MNHEY, CDR2 SMNVEV (reference sequence). The CDR3 loop spans 11 amino acids.

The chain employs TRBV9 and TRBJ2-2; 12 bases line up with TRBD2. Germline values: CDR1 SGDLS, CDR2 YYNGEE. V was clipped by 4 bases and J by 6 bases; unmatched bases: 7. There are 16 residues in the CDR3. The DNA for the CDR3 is TGTGCCAGCAGCCCCCGACTAGCGGGAGCCTCCGGGGAGCTGTTTTTT. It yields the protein CASSPRLAGASGELFF. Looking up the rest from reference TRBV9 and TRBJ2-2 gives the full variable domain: DSGVTQTPKHLITATGQRVTLRCSPRSGDLSVYWYQQSLDQGLQFLIQYYNGEERAKGNILERFSAQQFPDLHSELNLSSLELGDSALYFCASSPRLAGASGELFFGEGSRLTVL.

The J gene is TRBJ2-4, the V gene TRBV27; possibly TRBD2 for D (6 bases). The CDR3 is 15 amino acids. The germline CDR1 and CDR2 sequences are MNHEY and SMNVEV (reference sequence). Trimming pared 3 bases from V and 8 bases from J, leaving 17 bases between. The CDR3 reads CASSFPGTRRDIQYF. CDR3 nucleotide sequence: TGTGCCAGCAGTTTCCCGGGAACCCGGAGGGACATTCAGTACTTC.

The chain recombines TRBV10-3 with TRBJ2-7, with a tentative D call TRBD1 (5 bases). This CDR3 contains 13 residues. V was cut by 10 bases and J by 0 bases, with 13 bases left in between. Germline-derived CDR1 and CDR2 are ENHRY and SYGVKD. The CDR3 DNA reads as TGTGCCACCACCATTGACAGCTCCTACGAGCAGTACTTC. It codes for CATTIDSSYEQYF.

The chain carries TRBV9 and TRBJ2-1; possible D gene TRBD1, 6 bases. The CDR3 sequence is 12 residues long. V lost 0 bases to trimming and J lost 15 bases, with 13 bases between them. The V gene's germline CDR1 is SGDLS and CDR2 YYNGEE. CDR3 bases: TGTGCCAGCAGCGTAGGAGGGGGACCGGGGTTCTTC. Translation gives CASSVGGGPGFF. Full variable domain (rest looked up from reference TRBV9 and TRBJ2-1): DSGVTQTPKHLITATGQRVTLRCSPRSGDLSVYWYQQSLDQGLQFLIQYYNGEERAKGNILERFSAQQFPDLHSELNLSSLELGDSALYFCASSVGGGPGFFGPGTRLTVL.

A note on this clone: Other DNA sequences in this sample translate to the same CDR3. CDR3 nucleotides: TGTGCCAGCAGCTTAGCGCCCGGGCTTGACTACGAGCAGTACTTC. As protein: CASSLAPGLDYEQYF. The V and J genes are TRBV7-9 and TRBJ2-7; D ambiguous. Germline assignment: CDR1 SEHNR and CDR2 FQNEAQ (reference sequence). The CDR3 consists of 15 residues. V was trimmed by 0 bases and J by 3 bases, leaving 12 bases between them.

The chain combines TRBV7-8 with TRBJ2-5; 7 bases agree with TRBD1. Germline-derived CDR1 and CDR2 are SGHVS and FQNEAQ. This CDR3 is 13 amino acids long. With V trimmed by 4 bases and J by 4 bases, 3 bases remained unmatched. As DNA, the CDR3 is TGTGCCAGCAGCTCACAGGGGTCAGAGACCCAGTACTTC. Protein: CASSSQGSETQYF.

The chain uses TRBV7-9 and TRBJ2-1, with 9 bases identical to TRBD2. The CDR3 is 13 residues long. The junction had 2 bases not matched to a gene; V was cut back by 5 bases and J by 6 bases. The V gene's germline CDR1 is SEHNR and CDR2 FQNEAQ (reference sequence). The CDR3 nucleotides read TGTGCCAGCAGCCCTAGCGGGACCAATGAGCAGTTCTTC. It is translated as CASSPSGTNEQFF.

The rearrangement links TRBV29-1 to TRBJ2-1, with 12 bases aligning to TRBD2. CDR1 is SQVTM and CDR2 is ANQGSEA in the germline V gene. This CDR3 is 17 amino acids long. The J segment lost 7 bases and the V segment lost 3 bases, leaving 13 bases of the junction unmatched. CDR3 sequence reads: CSVEMALAGGPSNEQFF. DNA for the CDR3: TGCAGCGTTGAGATGGCCCTAGCGGGAGGGCCCTCGAATGAGCAGTTCTTC.

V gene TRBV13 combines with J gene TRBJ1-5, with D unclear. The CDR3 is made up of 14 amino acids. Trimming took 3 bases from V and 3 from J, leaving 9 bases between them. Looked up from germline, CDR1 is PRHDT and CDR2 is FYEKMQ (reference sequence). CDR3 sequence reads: CASSFGRTNQPQHF. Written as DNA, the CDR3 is TGTGCCAGCAGCTTCGGACGTACCAATCAGCCCCAGCATTTT.

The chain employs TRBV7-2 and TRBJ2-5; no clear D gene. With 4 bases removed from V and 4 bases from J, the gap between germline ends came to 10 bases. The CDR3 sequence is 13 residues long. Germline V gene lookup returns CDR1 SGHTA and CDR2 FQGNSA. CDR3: CASSSYVTETQYF. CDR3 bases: TGTGCCAGCAGCTCGTACGTGACAGAGACCCAGTACTTC.

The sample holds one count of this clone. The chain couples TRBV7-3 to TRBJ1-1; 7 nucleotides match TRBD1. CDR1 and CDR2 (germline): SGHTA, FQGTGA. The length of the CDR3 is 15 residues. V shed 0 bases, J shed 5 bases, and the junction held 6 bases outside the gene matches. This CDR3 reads CASSLTRGRGTEAFF. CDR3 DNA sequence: TGTGCCAGCAGCTTAACGCGGGGCAGGGGGACTGAAGCTTTCTTT.

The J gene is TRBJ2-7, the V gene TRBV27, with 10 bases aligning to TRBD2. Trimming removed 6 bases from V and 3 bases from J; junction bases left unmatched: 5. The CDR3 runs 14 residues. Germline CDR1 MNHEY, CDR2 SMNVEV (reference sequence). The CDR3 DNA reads TGTGCCAGCAGGGGACTAGCGCCCCTCTACGAGCAGTACTTC. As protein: CASRGLAPLYEQYF.

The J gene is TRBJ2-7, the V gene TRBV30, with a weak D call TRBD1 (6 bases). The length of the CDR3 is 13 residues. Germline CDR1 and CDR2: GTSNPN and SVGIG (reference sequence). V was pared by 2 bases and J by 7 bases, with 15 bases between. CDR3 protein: CAWSIYREREQYF. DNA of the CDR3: TGTGCCTGGAGTATCTACAGGGAGCGAGAGCAGTACTTC.

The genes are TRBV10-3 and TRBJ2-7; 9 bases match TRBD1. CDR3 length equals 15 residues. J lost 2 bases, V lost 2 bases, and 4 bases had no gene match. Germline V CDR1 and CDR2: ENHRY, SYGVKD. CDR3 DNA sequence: TGTGCCATCAGTGAGACCGGGACAGGGACCTACGAGCAGTACTTC. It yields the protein CAISETGTGTYEQYF.

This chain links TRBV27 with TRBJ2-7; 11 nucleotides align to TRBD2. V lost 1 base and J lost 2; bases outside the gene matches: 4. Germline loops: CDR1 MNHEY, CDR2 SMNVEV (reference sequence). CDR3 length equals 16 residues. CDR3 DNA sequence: TGTGCCAGCAGTTTATGGACTAGCGGGCATACCTACGAGCAGTACTTC. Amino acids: CASSLWTSGHTYEQYF.

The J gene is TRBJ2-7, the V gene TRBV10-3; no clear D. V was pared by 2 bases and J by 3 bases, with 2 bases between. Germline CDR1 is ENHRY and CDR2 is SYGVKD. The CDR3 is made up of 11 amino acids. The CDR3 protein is CAISEVYEQYF. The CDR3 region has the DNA TGTGCCATCAGTGAGGTCTACGAGCAGTACTTC.

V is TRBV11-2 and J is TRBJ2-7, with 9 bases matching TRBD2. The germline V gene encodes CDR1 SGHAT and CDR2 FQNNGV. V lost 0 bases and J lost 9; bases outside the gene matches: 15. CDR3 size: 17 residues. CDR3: CASSLDILAGRTWGQYF. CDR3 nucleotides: TGTGCCAGCAGCTTAGATATTCTAGCGGGACGCACGTGGGGGCAGTACTTC.

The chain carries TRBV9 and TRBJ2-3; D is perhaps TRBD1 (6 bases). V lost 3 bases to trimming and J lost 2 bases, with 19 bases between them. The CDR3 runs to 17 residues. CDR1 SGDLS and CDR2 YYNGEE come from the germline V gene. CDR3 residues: CASSAPRGRWDTDTQYF. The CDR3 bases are TGTGCCAGCAGCGCCCCTAGGGGGAGATGGGACACAGATACGCAGTATTTT.

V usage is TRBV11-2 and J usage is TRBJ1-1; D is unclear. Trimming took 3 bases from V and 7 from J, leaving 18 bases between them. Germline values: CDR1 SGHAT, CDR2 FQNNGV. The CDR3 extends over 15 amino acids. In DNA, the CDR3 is TGTGCCAGCAGCTTCGGACGGACCCACGATGTTGAAGCTTTCTTT. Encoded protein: CASSFGRTHDVEAFF.

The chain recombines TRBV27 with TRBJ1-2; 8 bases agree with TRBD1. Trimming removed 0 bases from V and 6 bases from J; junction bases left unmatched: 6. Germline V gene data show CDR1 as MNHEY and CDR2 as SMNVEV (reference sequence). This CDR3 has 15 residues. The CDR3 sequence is CASSLSQGAGDGYTF. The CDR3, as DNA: TGTGCCAGCAGTTTATCCCAGGGGGCTGGAGATGGCTACACCTTC.

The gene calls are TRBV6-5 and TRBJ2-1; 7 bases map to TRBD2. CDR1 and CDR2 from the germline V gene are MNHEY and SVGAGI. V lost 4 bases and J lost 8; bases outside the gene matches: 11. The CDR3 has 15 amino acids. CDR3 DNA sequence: TGTGCCAGCAGTTTTGGATGGGGGGGTAGTGATGAGCAGTTCTTC. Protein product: CASSFGWGGSDEQFF.

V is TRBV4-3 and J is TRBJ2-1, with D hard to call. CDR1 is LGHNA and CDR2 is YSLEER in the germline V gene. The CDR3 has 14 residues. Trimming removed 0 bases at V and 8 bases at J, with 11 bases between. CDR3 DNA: TGCGCCAGCAGCCAAGATCTTTTTAAGTATGAGCAGTTCTTC. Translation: CASSQDLFKYEQFF.

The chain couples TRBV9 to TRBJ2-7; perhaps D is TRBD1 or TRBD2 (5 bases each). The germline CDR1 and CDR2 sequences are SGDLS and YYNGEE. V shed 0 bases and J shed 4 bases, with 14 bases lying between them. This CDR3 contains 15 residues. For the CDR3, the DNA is TGTGCCAGCAGCGTAGCTACGGGGCAGGGATACGAGCAGTACTTC. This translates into CASSVATGQGYEQYF.